This TCR beta chain stems from a study of neoadjuvant anti-PD-1 for oral cavity cancer. General study findings and limits: PBMC Gini-index clonality exceeded responders' in non-responders post-nivolumab.

There are a few counts of this clone. Its target is not known. TCRdb's copy holds only in-frame clones and misses some; the assay was immunoSEQ multiplex PCR. The sample carries about 14,000 clones, roughly 69% recorded once. V shed 0 bases and J shed 5 bases, with 13 bases lying between them. CDR1 is KGHSH and CDR2 is LQKENI in the germline V gene. This CDR3 is built from 16 residues. The gene calls are TRBV18 and TRBJ2-2, with D possibly TRBD2 on 6 matching bases. The TCR originated in a person aged 40-85 years with oral cavity squamous cell carcinoma. The sample in question was PBMCs, obtained before nivolumab (anti-PD-1) treatment. CDR3 nucleotide sequence: TGTGCCAGCTCACCACCGGGACTGCGAACAACCGGGGAGCTGTTTTTT. Amino acid sequence: CASSPPGLRTTGELFF.